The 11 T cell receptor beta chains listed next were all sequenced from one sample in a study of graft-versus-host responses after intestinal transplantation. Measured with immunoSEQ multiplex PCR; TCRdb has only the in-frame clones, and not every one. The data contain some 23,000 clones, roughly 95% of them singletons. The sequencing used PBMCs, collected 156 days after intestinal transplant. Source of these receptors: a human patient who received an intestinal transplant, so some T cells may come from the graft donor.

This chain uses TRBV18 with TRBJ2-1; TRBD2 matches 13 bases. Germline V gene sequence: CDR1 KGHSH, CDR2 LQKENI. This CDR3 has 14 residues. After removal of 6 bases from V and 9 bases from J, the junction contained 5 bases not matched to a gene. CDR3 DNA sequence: TGTGCCAGCTCCGCTCGGACTAGCGGGAGTGAGCAGTTCTTC. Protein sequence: CASSARTSGSEQFF.

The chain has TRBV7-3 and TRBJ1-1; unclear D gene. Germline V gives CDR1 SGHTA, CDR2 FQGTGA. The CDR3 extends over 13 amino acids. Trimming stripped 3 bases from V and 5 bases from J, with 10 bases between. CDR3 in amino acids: CASSFGVRTEAFF. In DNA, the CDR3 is TGTGCCAGCAGCTTTGGGGTGCGAACTGAAGCTTTCTTT.

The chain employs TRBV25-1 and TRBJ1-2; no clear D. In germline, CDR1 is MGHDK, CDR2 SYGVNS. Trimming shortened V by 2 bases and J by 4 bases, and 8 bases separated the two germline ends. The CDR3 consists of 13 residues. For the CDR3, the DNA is TGTGCCAGCAGTGAAGAGGCCCCCTATGGCTACACCTTC. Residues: CASSEEAPYGYTF.

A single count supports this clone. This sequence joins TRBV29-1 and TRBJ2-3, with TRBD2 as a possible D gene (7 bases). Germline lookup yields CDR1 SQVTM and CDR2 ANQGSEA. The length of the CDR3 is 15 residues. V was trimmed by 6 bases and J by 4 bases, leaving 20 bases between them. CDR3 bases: TGCAGCGTCCACCCACGGGGGGCCAGGGCAGATACGCAGTATTTT. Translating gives CSVHPRGARADTQYF.

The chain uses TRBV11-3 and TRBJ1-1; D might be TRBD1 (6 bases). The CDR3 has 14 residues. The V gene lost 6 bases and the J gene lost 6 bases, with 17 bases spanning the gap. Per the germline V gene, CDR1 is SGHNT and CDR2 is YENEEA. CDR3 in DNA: TGTGCCAGCAGTATCCCCCCAGGGGATTCTGAAGCTTTCTTT. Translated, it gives CASSIPPGDSEAFF.

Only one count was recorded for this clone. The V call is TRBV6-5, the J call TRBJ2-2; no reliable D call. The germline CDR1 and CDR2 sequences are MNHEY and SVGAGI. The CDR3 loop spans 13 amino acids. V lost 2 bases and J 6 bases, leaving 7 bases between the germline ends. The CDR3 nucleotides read TGTGCCAGCAGTTACGTGGAATCCGGGGAGCTGTTTTTT. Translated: CASSYVESGELFF.

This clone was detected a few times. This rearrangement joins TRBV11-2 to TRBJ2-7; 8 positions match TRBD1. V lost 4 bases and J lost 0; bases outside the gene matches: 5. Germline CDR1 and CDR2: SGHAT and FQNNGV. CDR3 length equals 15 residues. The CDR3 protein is CASSSTGGPSYEQYF. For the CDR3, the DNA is TGTGCCAGCAGCTCCACAGGGGGACCCTCCTACGAGCAGTACTTC.

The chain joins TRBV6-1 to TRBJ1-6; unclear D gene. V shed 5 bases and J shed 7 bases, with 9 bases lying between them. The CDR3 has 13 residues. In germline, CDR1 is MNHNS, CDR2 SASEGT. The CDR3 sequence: CASSYSGNSPLHF. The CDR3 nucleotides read TGTGCCAGCAGTTATTCAGGCAATTCACCCCTCCACTTT.

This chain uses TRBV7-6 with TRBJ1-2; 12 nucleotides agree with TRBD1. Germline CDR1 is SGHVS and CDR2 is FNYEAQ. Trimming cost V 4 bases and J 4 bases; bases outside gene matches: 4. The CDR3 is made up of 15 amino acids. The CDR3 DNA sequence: TGTGCCAGCAGCTCGGGACAGGGGGCGAGCTATGGCTACACCTTC. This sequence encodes CASSSGQGASYGYTF.

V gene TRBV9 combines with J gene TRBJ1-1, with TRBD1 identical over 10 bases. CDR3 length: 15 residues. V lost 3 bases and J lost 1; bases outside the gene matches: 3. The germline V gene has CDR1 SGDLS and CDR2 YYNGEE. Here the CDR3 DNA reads TGTGCCAGCAGCGCGACAGGGGGCTGGAACACTGAAGCTTTCTTT. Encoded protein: CASSATGGWNTEAFF.

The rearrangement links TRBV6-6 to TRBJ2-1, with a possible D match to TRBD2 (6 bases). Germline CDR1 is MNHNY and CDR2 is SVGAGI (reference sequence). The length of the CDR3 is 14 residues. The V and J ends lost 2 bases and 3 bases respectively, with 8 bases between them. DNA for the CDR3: TGTGCCAGCAGTTACCCGGGACTCTACAATGAGCAGTTCTTC. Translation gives CASSYPGLYNEQFF.